A single sample gave rise to the 12 T cell receptor beta chains below, sequenced in a study of OX40 agonist ivuxolimab in advanced cancers. Sequencing was performed with immunoSEQ multiplex PCR; in TCRdb, only in-frame clones are kept and a portion is missing. The table records 65,000 to 70,000 clones, around four fifths of them present only once. The sample consisted of CD4+ or CD8+ T cells sorted from blood, taken in a trial of the OX40 agonist ivuxolimab. These receptors originate from an adult with an advanced solid tumor such as melanoma, head and neck, liver or kidney cancer.

The chain combines TRBV6-5 with TRBJ1-6; maybe TRBD1 (6 bases). CDR1 and CDR2 (germline): MNHEY, SVGAGI. The CDR3 is 15 amino acids. Trimming removed 5 bases at V and 5 bases at J, with 13 bases between. CDR3 nucleotides: TGTGCCAGCAGTCCCGGACAGATAAATAATTCACCCCTCCACTTT. It specifies CASSPGQINNSPLHF.

The DNA of the CDR3 is TGTGCCAGCAGTCTCGGGGGGAAATCTAGCACAGATACGCAGTATTTT. This encodes CASSLGGKSSTDTQYF. The rearrangement uses TRBV4-2 and TRBJ2-3, with TRBD2 identical over 7 bases. Germline V lookup: CDR1 LGHNA, CDR2 YNFKEQ. The CDR3 has 16 residues. After removal of 6 bases from V and 0 bases from J, the junction contained 9 bases not matched to a gene.

J is TRBJ1-3 and V is TRBV19; 8 nucleotides agree with TRBD1. V gave up 9 bases and J gave up 4 bases; unmatched junction bases: 5. Germline assignment: CDR1 LNHDA and CDR2 SQIVND (reference sequence). The CDR3 runs 13 residues. In nucleotides, the CDR3 is TGTGCCAGGCCCCCAGGGGGCGGAAACACCATATATTTT. Protein product: CARPPGGGNTIYF.

The V and J genes are TRBV2 and TRBJ1-3, with D possibly matching TRBD1 (5 bases). This CDR3 spans 14 amino acids. In germline, CDR1 is SNHLY, CDR2 FYNNEI. V lost 1 base and J lost 7, with 11 bases in between. The CDR3 bases are TGTGCCAGCAGTGAAGTTAAGGGGCGGAACACCATATATTTT. Translating gives CASSEVKGRNTIYF.

CDR3 sequence (DNA): TGTGCCAGCAGTTCTGGCAGCCGTTCCTCTGGAAACACCATATATTTT. It yields the protein CASSSGSRSSGNTIYF. The J gene is TRBJ1-3, the V gene TRBV6-6; D call uncertain. This CDR3 spans 16 amino acids. CDR1 and CDR2 from the germline V gene are MNHNY and SVGAGI (reference sequence). Trimming cost V 4 bases and J 0 bases, with 13 bases left between them.

The chain carries TRBV9 and TRBJ2-7, with 8 bases identical to TRBD2. V gave up 0 bases and J gave up 3 bases; unmatched junction bases: 8. The CDR3 is 16 amino acids. The germline CDR1 and CDR2 sequences are SGDLS and YYNGEE. The CDR3 reads CASSVGSGTFDYEQYF. Here the CDR3 DNA reads TGTGCCAGCAGCGTAGGTAGCGGGACGTTCGACTACGAGCAGTACTTC.

The chain recombines TRBV4-1 with TRBJ2-1; 7 nucleotides agree with TRBD1. V shed 0 bases, J shed 7 bases, and the junction held 3 bases outside the gene matches. This CDR3 contains 14 residues. CDR1 is MGHRA and CDR2 is YSYEKL in the germline V gene. The CDR3 here is CASSQDARGNEQFF. Written as DNA, the CDR3 is TGCGCCAGCAGCCAAGACGCCAGGGGGAATGAGCAGTTCTTC.

The rearrangement uses TRBV10-3 and TRBJ1-2, with D possibly being TRBD1 (5 bases). The CDR3 covers 12 residues. Trimming removed 10 bases from V and 3 bases from J, with 12 bases in between. Germline assignment: CDR1 ENHRY and CDR2 SYGVKD. The CDR3 loop is CATRTGDYGYTF. The CDR3, as DNA: TGTGCCACCCGTACGGGGGACTATGGCTACACCTTC.

This sequence joins TRBV10-3 and TRBJ2-1, with D maybe TRBD2 (5 bases). This CDR3 is 14 amino acids long. Between the trimmed V and J ends, which lost 2 bases and 9 bases, there was a span of 14 bases. Per the germline V gene, CDR1 is ENHRY and CDR2 is SYGVKD. The CDR3 region has the DNA TGTGCCATCAGTGAGGACCGGGATGTGGGTGAGCAGTTCTTC. This encodes CAISEDRDVGEQFF.

The J gene is TRBJ1-2, the V gene TRBV28, with 9 positions matching TRBD1. The J segment lost 4 bases and the V segment lost 5 bases, leaving 8 bases of the junction unmatched. The CDR3 runs to 15 residues. CDR1 and CDR2 from the germline V gene are MDHEN and SYDVKM. The CDR3 sequence is CASSPRDRALYGYTF. The CDR3 coding sequence is TGTGCCAGCAGTCCACGGGACAGGGCACTCTATGGCTACACCTTC.

The chain couples TRBV7-9 to TRBJ2-1; TRBD1 is a possible D gene (9 bases). The CDR3 is made up of 15 amino acids. The germline V and J ends were trimmed by 4 bases and 6 bases, with 16 bases remaining between them. Germline V gene data show CDR1 as SEHNR and CDR2 as FQNEAQ (reference sequence). This CDR3 is CASSSGGTGTNEQFF. CDR3 bases: TGTGCCAGCAGCTCGGGAGGGACAGGGACCAATGAGCAGTTCTTC.

The J gene is TRBJ2-3, the V gene TRBV19; D is possibly TRBD1 (6 bases). The CDR3 contains 13 residues. Germline lookup yields CDR1 LNHDA and CDR2 SQIVND (reference sequence). The germline V and J ends were trimmed by 7 bases and 3 bases, with 11 bases remaining between them. The CDR3 region is CASNREWTDTQYF. In DNA form, the CDR3 reads TGTGCCAGTAACAGGGAGTGGACAGATACGCAGTATTTT.